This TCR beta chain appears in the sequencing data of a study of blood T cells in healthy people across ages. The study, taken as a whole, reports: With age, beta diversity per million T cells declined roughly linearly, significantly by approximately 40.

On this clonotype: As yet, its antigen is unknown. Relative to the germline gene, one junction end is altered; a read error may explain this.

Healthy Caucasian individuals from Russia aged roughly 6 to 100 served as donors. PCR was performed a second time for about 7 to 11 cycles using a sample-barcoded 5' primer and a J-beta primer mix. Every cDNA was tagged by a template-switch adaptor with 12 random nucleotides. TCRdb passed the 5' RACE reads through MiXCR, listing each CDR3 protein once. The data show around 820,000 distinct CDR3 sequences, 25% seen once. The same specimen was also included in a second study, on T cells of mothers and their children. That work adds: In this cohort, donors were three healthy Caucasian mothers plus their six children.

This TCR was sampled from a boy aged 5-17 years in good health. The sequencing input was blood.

The CDR3 loop reads CASSLNLGAEEKPFF. The CDR3 nucleotides read TGTGCCAGCAGTTTAAACTTGGGGGCTGAAGAAAAACCGTTTTTT. The chain links TRBV12-3 or TRBV12-4 to TRBJ1-4; weak D call: TRBD1 (6 bases). This CDR3 has 15 amino acids.